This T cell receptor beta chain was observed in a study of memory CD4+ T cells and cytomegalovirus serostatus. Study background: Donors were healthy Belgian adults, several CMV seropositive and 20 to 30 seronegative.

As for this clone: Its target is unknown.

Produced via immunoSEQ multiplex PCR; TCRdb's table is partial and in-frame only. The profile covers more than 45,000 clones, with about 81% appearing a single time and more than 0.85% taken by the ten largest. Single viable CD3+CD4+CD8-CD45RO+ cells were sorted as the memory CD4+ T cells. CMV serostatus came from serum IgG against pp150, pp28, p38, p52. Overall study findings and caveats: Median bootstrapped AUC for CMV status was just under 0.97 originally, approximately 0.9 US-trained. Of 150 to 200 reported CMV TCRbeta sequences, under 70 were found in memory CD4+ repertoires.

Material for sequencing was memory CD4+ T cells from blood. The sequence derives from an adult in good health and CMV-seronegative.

In DNA, the CDR3 is TGTGCCAGCTCGATTGAGAGGGGTGGCCAGCCCCAGCATTTT. It translates to CASSIERGGQPQHF. The V gene is TRBV18, the J gene TRBJ1-5, with D perhaps TRBD1 (5 bases). Germline-derived CDR1 and CDR2 are KGHSH and LQKENI. V was cut by 6 bases and J by 7 bases, with 16 bases left in between. This CDR3 has 14 residues.